This entry concerns a single TCR beta chain. No antigen is known for it. With V trimmed by 2 bases and J by 3 bases, 4 bases remained unmatched. Germline loops: CDR1 SEHNR, CDR2 FQNEAQ (reference sequence). The CDR3 has 15 residues. Assay used: immunoSEQ multiplex PCR; TCRdb lists only in-frame clones, some missing. Here the sample spans tens of thousands of clones, 96% being singletons. The data derive from a study of cytomegalovirus exposure and HLA in healthy donors. Study findings and constraints: The tendency of first-cohort TCR clusters to co-occur in the 120 validation repertoires was identified by a subsequent analysis. The study flagged about 150 TCR beta chains as cytomegalovirus-associated. Specificity of three CMV-associated chains for CMV antigens was verified in vitro. Reportedly, cytomegalovirus status was diagnosed with high sensitivity and specificity.

V is TRBV7-9 and J is TRBJ2-3; 8 nucleotides align to TRBD1. The receptor was isolated from a young woman in good health and CMV-seropositive. The specimen sequenced was PBMCs. DNA of the CDR3: TGTGCCAGCAGCTTACGGGGACAGGTTACAGATACGCAGTATTTT. Amino acid sequence: CASSLRGQVTDTQYF.